Below are 22 T cell receptor beta chains sequenced from a single sample in a study of T cells in Graves' hyperthyroidism and ophthalmopathy. Amplified TCR beta CDR3 regions came from RNA transcripts. First-round RT-PCR of the TCR CDR3 relied on the HTBI primer set. One entry per CDR3 protein, called by TCRdb with MiXCR from the multiplex PCR reads. The sample has 370,000 or so distinct CDR3 sequences, more than 15% seen once. The sample consisted of blood. Every receptor here comes from a woman between 18 and 29 years old with Graves' hyperthyroidism that later progressed to Graves' ophthalmopathy.

This clonotype was recorded at least ten times. The genes are TRBV7-2 and TRBJ1-1; no reliable D call. From germline, CDR1 is SGHTA and CDR2 FQGNSA. Trimming shortened V by 1 base and J by 11 bases, and 20 bases separated the two germline ends. This CDR3 spans 15 amino acids. CDR3 nucleotide sequence: TGTGCCAGCAGCTTAGATCTGGCGGGTTTTTGGAGGGCTTTCTTT. Translated, it gives CASSLDLAGFWRAFF.

The J gene is TRBJ2-1, the V gene TRBV20-1; TRBD2 matches at 11 bases. Germline V CDR1 and CDR2: DFQATT, SNEGSKA (reference sequence). The CDR3 sequence is 15 residues long. Trimming removed 1 base from V and 6 bases from J; junction bases left unmatched: 5. CDR3 in DNA: TGCAGTGCTAGAGGTGGTCTAGCGGGAGGCAATGAGCAGTTCTTC. This codes for CSARGGLAGGNEQFF.

There are many counts of this clonotype. The CDR3 protein is CASSSPSSGTGVNEQFF. The CDR3 nucleotides read TGTGCCAGCAGCTCGCCGTCAAGCGGGACAGGGGTCAATGAGCAGTTCTTC. V usage is TRBV28 and J usage is TRBJ2-1; TRBD1 matches 10 bases. The CDR3 extends over 17 amino acids. Germline trimming cut 6 bases from V and 6 bases from J; bases unmatched to any gene: 14. CDR1 and CDR2 (germline): MDHEN, SYDVKM.

The V gene is TRBV28, the J gene TRBJ1-6; D may be TRBD1 (6 bases). Germline CDR1 is MDHEN and CDR2 is SYDVKM. This CDR3 contains 20 residues. Trimming left V 5 bases short and J 0 bases short, with 23 bases between. The CDR3 spells CASSIIGQNRTHSYNSPLHF. The CDR3 bases are TGTGCCAGCAGTATAATCGGACAGAACAGAACGCACTCCTATAATTCACCCCTCCACTTT.

J is TRBJ2-5 and V is TRBV12-3 or TRBV12-4; D is uncertain. The V end lost 5 bases, the J end lost 2 bases, and 12 bases lay between the germline ends. This CDR3 contains 14 residues. CDR3 amino acids: CASSPVLAQETQYF. The CDR3 region has the DNA TGTGCCAGCAGTCCAGTCTTGGCGCAAGAGACCCAGTACTTC.

In this sample, this clonotype turned up many times. The J gene is TRBJ2-2, the V gene TRBV11-2, with D maybe TRBD2 (5 bases). Germline loops: CDR1 SGHAT, CDR2 FQNNGV. V was cut by 1 base and J by 4 bases, with 13 bases left in between. The CDR3 consists of 16 residues. The CDR3 sequence is CASSLGPGLPTGELFF. Here the CDR3 DNA reads TGTGCCAGCAGCTTAGGCCCCGGACTTCCCACCGGGGAGCTGTTTTTT.

A few counts support this clonotype. This chain links TRBV6-1 with TRBJ1-1, with D possibly TRBD1 on 5 matching bases. Germline assignment: CDR1 MNHNS and CDR2 SASEGT. V was clipped by 5 bases and J by 5 bases, with 18 bases between them. This CDR3 has 15 residues. The CDR3 coding sequence is TGTGCCAGCAGTCGCTATCGGGGAGAGGGGACTGAAGCTTTCTTT. This gives the protein CASSRYRGEGTEAFF.

This clonotype showed up many times. The V and J genes are TRBV12-3 or TRBV12-4 and TRBJ1-2; 8 bases match TRBD1. The V segment lost 1 base and the J segment 7 bases; nucleotides outside the gene matches: 11. This CDR3 contains 16 residues. Written as DNA, the CDR3 is TGTGCCAGCAGTTTAGACTCTCGACAGGGGAGAAGTGGCTACACCTTC. Its translation: CASSLDSRQGRSGYTF.

The table lists this clonotype with a few counts. This sequence joins TRBV7-2 and TRBJ2-3; tentatively, D is TRBD2 (5 bases). Per the germline V gene, CDR1 is SGHTA and CDR2 is FQGNSA. V was pared by 5 bases and J by 2 bases, with 11 bases between. This CDR3 has 14 amino acids. The CDR3 nucleotides are TGTGCCAGCAGCCAGCGACTAATCACAGATACGCAGTATTTT. Translation: CASSQRLITDTQYF.

This chain connects TRBV7-9 to TRBJ2-7; D might be TRBD1 or TRBD2, each matching 5 bases. The length of the CDR3 is 14 residues. V lost 4 bases to trimming and J lost 7 bases, with 17 bases between them. Looked up from germline, CDR1 is SEHNR and CDR2 is FQNEAQ (reference sequence). In nucleotides, the CDR3 is TGTGCCAGCAGCTCCGGGACGGAGCCTTGGGAGCAGTACTTC. As protein: CASSSGTEPWEQYF. The whole variable domain, filled in from reference TRBV7-9 and TRBJ2-7, reads DTGVSQNPRHKITKRGQNVTFRCDPISEHNRLYWYRQTLGQGPEFLTYFQNEAQLEKSRLLSDRFSAERPKGSFSTLEIQRTEQGDSAMYLCASSSGTEPWEQYFGPGTRLTVT.

The V gene is TRBV5-6, the J gene TRBJ1-5, with D possibly TRBD1 on 5 matching bases. Deletions cut 3 bases from V and 3 bases from J, with 10 bases between. This CDR3 is built from 14 residues. CDR1 and CDR2 (germline): SGHDT, YYEEEE. The CDR3 nucleotides are TGTGCCAGCAGCTCAGGGCGGATCAATCAGCCCCAGCATTTT. This gives the protein CASSSGRINQPQHF.

The table lists this clonotype with many counts. The chain joins TRBV4-1 to TRBJ2-7; no firm D call. Looked up from germline, CDR1 is MGHRA and CDR2 is YSYEKL. Trimming removed 0 bases at V and 3 bases at J, with 9 bases between. The length of the CDR3 is 14 residues. This chain's CDR3 is CASSQDPNGYEQYF. Written as DNA, the CDR3 is TGCGCCAGCAGCCAAGATCCGAACGGCTACGAGCAGTACTTC.

The chain couples TRBV7-9 to TRBJ1-2; D gene ambiguous. Trimming shortened V by 5 bases and J by 2 bases, and 3 bases separated the two germline ends. Germline values: CDR1 SEHNR, CDR2 FQNEAQ (reference sequence). This CDR3 has 11 amino acids. The CDR3 nucleotides are TGTGCCAGCAGCCAAAACTATGGCTACACCTTC. Encoded protein: CASSQNYGYTF.

With regard to this clonotype: A much larger clone differs by one base, so this may be a read error. The J gene is TRBJ2-7, the V gene TRBV4-3, with D tentatively TRBD1 or TRBD2 (5 bases each). Germline assignment: CDR1 LGHNA and CDR2 YSLEER. The CDR3 contains 16 residues. The V gene lost 0 bases and the J gene lost 1 base, with 13 bases spanning the gap. CDR3 bases: TGCGCCAGCAGCCAAGATATCGGGGCTAGATCCTACGAGCAGTACTTC. Translated, it gives CASSQDIGARSYEQYF.

This clonotype was observed a handful of times. The V and J genes are TRBV3-1 and TRBJ2-2; D remains unclear. This CDR3 contains 12 residues. Per germline, CDR1 LGHDT and CDR2 YNNKEL (reference sequence). The germline V and J ends were trimmed by 4 bases and 8 bases, with 8 bases remaining between them. The CDR3 region has the DNA TGTGCCAGCAGCCCACCAGTTGGGGAGCTGTTTTTT. This translates into CASSPPVGELFF.

Many counts were recorded for this clonotype. The chain joins TRBV27 to TRBJ2-1, with D unresolved. This CDR3 has 15 residues. CDR1 and CDR2 from the germline V gene are MNHEY and SMNVEV (reference sequence). Trimming shortened V by 3 bases and J by 0 bases, and 9 bases separated the two germline ends. CDR3 sequence reads: CASSFGLPSYNEQFF. CDR3 coding DNA: TGTGCCAGCAGTTTCGGGCTTCCCTCCTACAATGAGCAGTTCTTC.

Many counts were recorded for this clonotype. The J gene is TRBJ2-1, the V gene TRBV5-5; 8 bases align to TRBD2. V was pared by 0 bases and J by 4 bases, with 3 bases of the junction left unmatched. This CDR3 is 15 amino acids long. The germline V gene has CDR1 SGHKS and CDR2 YYEKEE (reference sequence). DNA of the CDR3: TGTGCCAGCAGCTTGGAACTAGCGGCGTACAATGAGCAGTTCTTC. Translated: CASSLELAAYNEQFF.

The chain employs TRBV7-2 and TRBJ2-7, with 12 bases lining up with TRBD1. CDR3 length equals 18 residues. Germline loops: CDR1 SGHTA, CDR2 FQGNSA. The junction had 13 bases not matched to a gene; V was cut back by 3 bases and J by 4 bases. CDR3 coding DNA: TGTGCCAGCAGCTTTTTAATCTCCGGGACAGGGGGCCCTTACGAGCAGTACTTC. Amino acid sequence: CASSFLISGTGGPYEQYF. Full variable domain (rest looked up from reference TRBV7-2 and TRBJ2-7): GAGVSQSPSNKVTEKGKDVELRCDPISGHTALYWYRQSLGQGLEFLIYFQGNSAPDKSGLPSDRFSAERTGGSVSTLTIQRTQQEDSAVYLCASSFLISGTGGPYEQYFGPGTRLTVT.

The rearrangement uses TRBV6-4 and TRBJ2-3; D possibly corresponds to TRBD1 (5 bases). V lost 2 bases, J lost 2 bases, and 11 bases lay in between. This CDR3 comprises 15 residues. Per germline, CDR1 MRHNA and CDR2 SNTAGT. The CDR3 is CASSDEVGHTDTQYF. The CDR3 region has the DNA TGTGCCAGCAGTGACGAAGTGGGGCACACAGATACGCAGTATTTT.

CDR3 DNA: TGTGCCACCAACCTCGGACAGGGTCCCCCCTATGGCTACACCTTC. As protein: CATNLGQGPPYGYTF. The chain recombines TRBV10-3 with TRBJ1-2; the match to TRBD1 covers 8 bases. The ends lost 10 bases at V and 4 bases at J; junction bases unmatched: 14. The CDR3 is 15 residues long. Germline V gene lookup returns CDR1 ENHRY and CDR2 SYGVKD.

This clonotype was recorded a few times. This rearrangement joins TRBV7-2 to TRBJ1-6; D is unresolved. With 1 base removed from V and 8 bases from J, the gap between germline ends came to 18 bases. The CDR3 loop spans 17 amino acids. The germline gives CDR1 SGHTA, CDR2 FQGNSA. CDR3 in amino acids: CASSLVVLAGIDSPLHF. In DNA form, the CDR3 reads TGTGCCAGCAGCTTAGTAGTATTAGCGGGGATTGATTCACCCCTCCACTTT.

There are a few counts of this clonotype. This chain joins TRBV20-1 and TRBJ2-1, with TRBD2 as a possible D gene (5 bases). This CDR3 region has 16 residues. Trimming pared 0 bases from V and 4 bases from J, leaving 16 bases between. In germline, CDR1 is DFQATT, CDR2 SNEGSKA (reference sequence). DNA of the CDR3: TGCAGTGCTAGAGATTTAAGGTTCGGACTTTACAATGAGCAGTTCTTC. It encodes CSARDLRFGLYNEQFF.